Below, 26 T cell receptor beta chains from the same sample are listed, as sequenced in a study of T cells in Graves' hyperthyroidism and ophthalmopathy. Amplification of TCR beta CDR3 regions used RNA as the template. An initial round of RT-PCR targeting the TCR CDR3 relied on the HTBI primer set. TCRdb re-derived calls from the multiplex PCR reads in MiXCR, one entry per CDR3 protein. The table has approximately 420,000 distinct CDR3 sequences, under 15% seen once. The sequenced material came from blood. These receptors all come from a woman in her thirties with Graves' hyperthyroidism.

The CDR3 reads CASSFPEYTGELFF. The DNA for the CDR3 is TGCGCCAGCAGCTTTCCCGAGTACACCGGGGAGCTGTTTTTT. V is TRBV5-1 and J is TRBJ2-2; D gene uncertain. The CDR3 is made up of 14 amino acids. Germline CDR1 reads SGHRS; CDR2 reads YFSETQ. V was pared by 2 bases and J by 3 bases, with 8 bases between.

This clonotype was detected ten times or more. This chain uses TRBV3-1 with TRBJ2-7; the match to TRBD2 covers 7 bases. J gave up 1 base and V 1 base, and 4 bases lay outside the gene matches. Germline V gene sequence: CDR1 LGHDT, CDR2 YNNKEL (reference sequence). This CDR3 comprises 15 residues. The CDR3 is CASSQGSGNSYEQYF. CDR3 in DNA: TGTGCCAGCAGCCAAGGGAGCGGGAATTCCTACGAGCAGTACTTC.

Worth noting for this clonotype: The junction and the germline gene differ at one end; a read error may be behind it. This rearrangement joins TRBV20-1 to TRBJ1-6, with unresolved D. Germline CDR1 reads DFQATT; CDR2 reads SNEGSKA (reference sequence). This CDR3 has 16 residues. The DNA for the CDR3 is TGCAGTGCTAGAGTAGGTGGAGGGCCCAATAATCCACCCCTCCACTTT. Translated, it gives CSARVGGGPNNPPLHF.

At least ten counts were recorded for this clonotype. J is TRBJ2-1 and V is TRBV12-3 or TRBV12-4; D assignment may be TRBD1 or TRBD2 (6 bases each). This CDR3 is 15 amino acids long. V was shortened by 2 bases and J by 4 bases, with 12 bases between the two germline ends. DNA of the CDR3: TGTGCCAGCAGTTTACAGGGGACTCCTTACAATGAGCAGTTCTTC. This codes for CASSLQGTPYNEQFF.

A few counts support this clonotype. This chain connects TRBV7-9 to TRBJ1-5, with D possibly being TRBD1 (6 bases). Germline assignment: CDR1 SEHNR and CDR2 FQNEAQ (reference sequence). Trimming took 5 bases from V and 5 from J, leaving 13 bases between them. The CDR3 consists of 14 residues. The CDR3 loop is CASSALGGDQPQHF. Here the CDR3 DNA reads TGTGCCAGCAGCGCCCTGGGGGGCGATCAGCCCCAGCATTTT.

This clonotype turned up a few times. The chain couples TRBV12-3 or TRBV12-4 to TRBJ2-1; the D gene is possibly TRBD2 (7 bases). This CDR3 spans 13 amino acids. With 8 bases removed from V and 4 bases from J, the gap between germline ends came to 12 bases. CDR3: CASGGAGYNEQFF. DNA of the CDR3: TGTGCCAGCGGGGGGGCGGGGTACAATGAGCAGTTCTTC.

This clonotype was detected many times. CDR3 amino acids: CSASGAQTAYEQYF. The CDR3, as DNA: TGCAGTGCTAGTGGTGCTCAAACGGCCTACGAGCAGTACTTC. The genes are TRBV20-1 and TRBJ2-7, with unresolved D. In germline, CDR1 is DFQATT, CDR2 SNEGSKA (reference sequence). The CDR3 has 14 amino acids. The V gene lost 3 bases and the J gene lost 2 bases, with 14 bases spanning the gap.

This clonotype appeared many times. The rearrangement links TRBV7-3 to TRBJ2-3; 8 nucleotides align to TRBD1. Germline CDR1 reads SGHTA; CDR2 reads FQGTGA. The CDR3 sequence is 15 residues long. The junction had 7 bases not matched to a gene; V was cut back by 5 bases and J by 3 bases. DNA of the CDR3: TGTGCCAGCAGCCGTGGACAGGGATTGACAGATACGCAGTATTTT. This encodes CASSRGQGLTDTQYF.

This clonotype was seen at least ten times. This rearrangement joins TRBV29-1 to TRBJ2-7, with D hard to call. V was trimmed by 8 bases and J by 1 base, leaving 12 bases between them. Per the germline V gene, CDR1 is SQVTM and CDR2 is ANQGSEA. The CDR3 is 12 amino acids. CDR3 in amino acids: CSIAGNSYEQYF. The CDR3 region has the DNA TGCAGCATTGCTGGGAATTCCTACGAGCAGTACTTC.

The CDR3, as DNA: TGCAGGGGGGTGGGGTCTTCCTCTAACTATGGCTACACCTTC. It specifies CRGVGSSSNYGYTF. This chain connects TRBV20-1 to TRBJ1-2, with D perhaps TRBD1 (5 bases). The length of the CDR3 is 14 residues. Germline V gene sequence: CDR1 DFQATT, CDR2 SNEGSKA (reference sequence).

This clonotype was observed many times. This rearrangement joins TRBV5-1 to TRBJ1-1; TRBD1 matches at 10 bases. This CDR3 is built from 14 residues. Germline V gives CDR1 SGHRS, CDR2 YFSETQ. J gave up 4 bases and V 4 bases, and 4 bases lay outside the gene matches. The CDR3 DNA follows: TGCGCCAGCAGCCCGTGGACAGGGGGCACTGAAGCTTTCTTT. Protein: CASSPWTGGTEAFF.

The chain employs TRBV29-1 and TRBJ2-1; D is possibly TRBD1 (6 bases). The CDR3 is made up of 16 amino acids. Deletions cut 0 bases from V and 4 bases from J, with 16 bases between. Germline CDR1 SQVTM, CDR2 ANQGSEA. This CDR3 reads CSVEDLPGQLYNEQFF. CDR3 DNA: TGCAGCGTTGAAGACCTCCCAGGACAGCTATACAATGAGCAGTTCTTC.

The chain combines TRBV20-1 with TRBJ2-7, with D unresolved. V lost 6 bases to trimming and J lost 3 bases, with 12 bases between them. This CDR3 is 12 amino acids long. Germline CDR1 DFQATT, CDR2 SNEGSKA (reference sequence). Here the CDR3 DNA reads TGCAGTGCCCCTGACGGAAGCTACGAGCAGTACTTC. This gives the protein CSAPDGSYEQYF.

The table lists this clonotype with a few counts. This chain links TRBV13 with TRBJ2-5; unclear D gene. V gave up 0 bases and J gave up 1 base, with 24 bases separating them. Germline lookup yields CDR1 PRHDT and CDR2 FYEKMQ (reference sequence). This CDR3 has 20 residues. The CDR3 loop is CASSLGILEPLQDGQETQYF. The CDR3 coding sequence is TGTGCCAGCAGCTTAGGTATACTGGAACCGCTCCAAGATGGCCAAGAGACCCAGTACTTC.

The CDR3 reads CASSLAHTASNQPQHF. Written as DNA, the CDR3 is TGTGCCAGCAGCTTAGCCCATACAGCTAGCAATCAGCCCCAGCATTTT. V gene TRBV7-2 combines with J gene TRBJ1-5; D remains ambiguous. This CDR3 is 16 amino acids long. Looked up from germline, CDR1 is SGHTA and CDR2 is FQGNSA. V lost 0 bases to trimming and J lost 0 bases, with 9 bases between them.

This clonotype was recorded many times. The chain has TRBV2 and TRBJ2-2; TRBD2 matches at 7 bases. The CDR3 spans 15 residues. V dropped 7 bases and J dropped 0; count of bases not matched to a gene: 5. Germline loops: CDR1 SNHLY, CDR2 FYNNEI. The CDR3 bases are TGTGCCAGCACCGGACTAGACTCGAACACCGGGGAGCTGTTTTTT. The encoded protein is CASTGLDSNTGELFF.

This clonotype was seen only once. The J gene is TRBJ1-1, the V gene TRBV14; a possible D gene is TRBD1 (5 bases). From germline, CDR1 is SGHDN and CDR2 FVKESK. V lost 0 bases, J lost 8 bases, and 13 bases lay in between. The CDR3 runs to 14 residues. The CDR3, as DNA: TGTGCCAGCAGCCAAGATCTTCGGGGGTACGAAGCTTTCTTT. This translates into CASSQDLRGYEAFF.

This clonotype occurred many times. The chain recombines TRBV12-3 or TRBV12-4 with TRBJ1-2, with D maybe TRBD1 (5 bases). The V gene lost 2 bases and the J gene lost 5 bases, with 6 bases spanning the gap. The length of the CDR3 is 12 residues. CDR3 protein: CASSLRGYGYTF. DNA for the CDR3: TGTGCCAGCAGTTTAAGGGGTTATGGCTACACCTTC.

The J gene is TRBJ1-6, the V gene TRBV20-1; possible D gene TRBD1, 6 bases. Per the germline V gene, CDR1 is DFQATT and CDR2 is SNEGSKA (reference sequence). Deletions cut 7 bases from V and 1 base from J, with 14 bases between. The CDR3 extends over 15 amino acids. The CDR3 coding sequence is TGCAGTGTCGCACAGGGCCGGTCCTATAATTCACCCCTCCACTTT. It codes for CSVAQGRSYNSPLHF.

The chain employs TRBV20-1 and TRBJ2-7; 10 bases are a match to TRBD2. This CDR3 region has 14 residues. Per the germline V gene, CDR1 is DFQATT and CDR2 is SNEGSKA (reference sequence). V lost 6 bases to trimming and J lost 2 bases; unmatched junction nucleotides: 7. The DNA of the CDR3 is TGCAGTGCGACCGGGACTAGCGTTGCCTACGAGCAGTACTTC. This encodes CSATGTSVAYEQYF.

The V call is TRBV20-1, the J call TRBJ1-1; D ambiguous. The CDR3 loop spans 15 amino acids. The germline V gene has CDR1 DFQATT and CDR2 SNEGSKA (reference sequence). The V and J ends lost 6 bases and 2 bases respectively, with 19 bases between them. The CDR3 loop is CSAPTRLGSNTEAFF. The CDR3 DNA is TGCAGTGCCCCAACGAGGCTTGGGTCAAACACTGAAGCTTTCTTT.

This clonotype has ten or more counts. In DNA form, the CDR3 reads TGTGCCAGCAGCCAAGATGTCTACCAGCGGGAGACCGGGGAGCTGTTTTTT. Translating gives CASSQDVYQRETGELFF. The J gene is TRBJ2-2, the V gene TRBV3-1; 8 positions agree with TRBD2. Germline V lookup: CDR1 LGHDT, CDR2 YNNKEL (reference sequence). The CDR3 covers 17 residues. Trimming cost V 0 bases and J 5 bases; bases outside gene matches: 8.

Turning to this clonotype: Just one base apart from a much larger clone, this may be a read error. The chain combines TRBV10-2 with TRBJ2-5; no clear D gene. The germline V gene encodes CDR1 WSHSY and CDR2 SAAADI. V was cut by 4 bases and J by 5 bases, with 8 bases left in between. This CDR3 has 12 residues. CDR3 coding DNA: TGCGCCAGCAGTGCGGTAGGCGAGACCCAGTACTTC. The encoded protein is CASSAVGETQYF.

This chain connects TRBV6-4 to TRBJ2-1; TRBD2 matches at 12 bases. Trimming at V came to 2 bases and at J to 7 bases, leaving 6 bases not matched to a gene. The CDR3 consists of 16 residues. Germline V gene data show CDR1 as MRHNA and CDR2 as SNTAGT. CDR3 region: CASSDEGTSGPNEQFF. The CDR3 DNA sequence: TGTGCCAGCAGTGACGAGGGGACTAGCGGGCCGAATGAGCAGTTCTTC.

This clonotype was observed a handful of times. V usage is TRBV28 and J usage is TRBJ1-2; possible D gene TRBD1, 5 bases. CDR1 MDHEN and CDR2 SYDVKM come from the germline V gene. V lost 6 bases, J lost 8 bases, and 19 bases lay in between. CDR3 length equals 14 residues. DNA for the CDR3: TGTGCCAGCAGCCCCGATGGGACTGGCCGGGGCTACACCTTC. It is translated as CASSPDGTGRGYTF.

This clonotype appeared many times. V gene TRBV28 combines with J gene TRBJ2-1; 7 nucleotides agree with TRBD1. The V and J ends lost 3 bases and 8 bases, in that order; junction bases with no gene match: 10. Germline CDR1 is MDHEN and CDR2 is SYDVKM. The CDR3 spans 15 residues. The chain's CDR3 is CASSFSRQGMHEQFF. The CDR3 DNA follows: TGTGCCAGCAGTTTTTCCAGACAGGGTATGCATGAGCAGTTCTTC.